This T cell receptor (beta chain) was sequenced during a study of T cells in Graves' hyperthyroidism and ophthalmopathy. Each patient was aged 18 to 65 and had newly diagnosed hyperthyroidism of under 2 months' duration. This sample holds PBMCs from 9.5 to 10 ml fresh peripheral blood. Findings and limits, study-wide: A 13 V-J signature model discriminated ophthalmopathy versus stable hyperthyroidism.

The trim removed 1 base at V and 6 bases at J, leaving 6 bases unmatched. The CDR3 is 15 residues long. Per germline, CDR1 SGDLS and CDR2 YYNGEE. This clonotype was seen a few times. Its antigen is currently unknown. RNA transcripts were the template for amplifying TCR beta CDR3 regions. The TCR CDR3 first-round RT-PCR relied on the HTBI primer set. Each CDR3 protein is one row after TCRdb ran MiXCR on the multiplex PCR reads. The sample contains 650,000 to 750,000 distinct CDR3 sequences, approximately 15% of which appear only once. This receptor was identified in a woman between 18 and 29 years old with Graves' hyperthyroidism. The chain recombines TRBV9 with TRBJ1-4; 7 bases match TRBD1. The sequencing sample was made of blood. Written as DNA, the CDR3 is TGTGCCAGCAGCGTAAAGGGGGCGCGAGATGAAAAACTGTTTTTT. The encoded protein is CASSVKGARDEKLFF.